A single sample is the source of the 27 T cell receptor beta chains below, sequenced in a study of blood T cell repertoires in COVID-19. Libraries were prepared by immunoSEQ multiplex PCR; TCRdb keeps only in-frame clonotypes and omits some of them. The sample lists 100,000 to 120,000 clones, 88% occurring once. Sample: peripheral blood. The receptors originated from a woman in her 50s with acute or convalescent COVID-19.

This CDR3 reads CASSQRQNTEAFF. CDR3 bases: TGTGCCAGCAGCCAGCGGCAGAACACTGAAGCTTTCTTT. V and J are TRBV3-1 (or the pseudogene TRBV3-2) and TRBJ1-1; D not resolved. V lost 3 bases and J 1 base, leaving 6 bases between the germline ends. The germline V gene encodes CDR1 LGHDT and CDR2 YNNKEL (reference sequence). CDR3 length: 13 amino acids.

The gene calls are TRBV10-3 and TRBJ2-1; TRBD2 matches at 10 bases. The V segment lost 4 bases and the J segment 3 bases; nucleotides outside the gene matches: 6. Germline-derived CDR1 and CDR2 are ENHRY and SYGVKD. CDR3 size: 16 residues. This chain's CDR3 is CAISAQAGGRYNEQFF. The DNA for the CDR3 is TGTGCCATCAGTGCACAAGCGGGAGGGCGCTACAATGAGCAGTTCTTC.

The chain carries TRBV30 and TRBJ1-4; tentatively, D is TRBD1 (5 bases). V was shortened by 3 bases and J by 4 bases, with 12 bases between the two germline ends. CDR1 and CDR2 from the germline V gene are GTSNPN and SVGIG (reference sequence). The CDR3 contains 14 residues. CDR3 in amino acids: CAWSRQGGNEKLFF. Written as DNA, the CDR3 is TGTGCCTGGAGCCGGCAGGGAGGTAATGAAAAACTGTTTTTT. Full variable domain (rest looked up from reference TRBV30 and TRBJ1-4): SQTIHQWPATLVQPVGSPLSLECTVEGTSNPNLYWYRQAAGRGLQLLFYSVGIGQISSEVPQNLSASRPQDRQFILSSKKLLLSDSGFYLCAWSRQGGNEKLFFGSGTQLSVL.

J is TRBJ2-1 and V is TRBV15, with TRBD1 identical over 8 bases. J gave up 0 bases and V 6 bases, and 10 bases lay outside the gene matches. The CDR3 is 17 amino acids. Germline CDR1 LNHNV, CDR2 YYDKDF (reference sequence). The CDR3 nucleotides read TGTGCCACCAGTACCCGGGACAGGATGAGCTCCTACAATGAGCAGTTCTTC. This sequence encodes CATSTRDRMSSYNEQFF.

The V gene is TRBV18, the J gene TRBJ1-2; D gene ambiguous. There are 16 residues in the CDR3. Trimming took off 3 bases at V and 4 bases at J, with 18 bases between the two ends. The V gene's germline CDR1 is KGHSH and CDR2 LQKENI. This CDR3 is CASSPPGSRAGYGYTF. The CDR3 coding sequence is TGTGCCAGCTCACCCCCCGGAAGCCGGGCGGGCTATGGCTACACCTTC. The full variable domain, in which reference TRBV18 and TRBJ1-2 provide the parts outside the CDR3, is NAGVMQNPRHLVRRRGQEARLRCSPMKGHSHVYWYRQLPEEGLKFMVYLQKENIIDESGMPKERFSAEFPKEGPSILRIQQVVRGDSAAYFCASSPPGSRAGYGYTFGSGTRLTVV.

The V gene is TRBV5-6, the J gene TRBJ2-4; 7 bases align to TRBD1. Trimming took 0 bases from V and 6 from J; bases not matched to a gene: 3. This CDR3 has 14 amino acids. Germline assignment: CDR1 SGHDT and CDR2 YYEEEE. CDR3 in amino acids: CASSLGRGRNIQYF. The DNA for the CDR3 is TGTGCCAGCAGCTTGGGCAGGGGGAGAAACATTCAGTACTTC.

J is TRBJ2-7 and V is TRBV24-1; 8 bases agree with TRBD2. The CDR3 extends over 15 amino acids. Germline lookup yields CDR1 KGHDR and CDR2 SFDVKD. V dropped 4 bases and J dropped 2; count of bases not matched to a gene: 6. The DNA of the CDR3 is TGTGCCACCAGTGACAGCGGGAGCCCCACCTACGAGCAGTACTTC. Translating gives CATSDSGSPTYEQYF.

This clone came up a few times. V and J are TRBV28 and TRBJ1-2, with a possible D match to TRBD1 (5 bases). Germline-derived CDR1 and CDR2 are MDHEN and SYDVKM. The CDR3 is made up of 11 amino acids. Trimming removed 7 bases from V and 2 bases from J, with 5 bases in between. Here the CDR3 reads CASTGNYGYTF. In DNA, the CDR3 is TGTGCCAGCACAGGGAACTATGGCTACACCTTC.

V gene TRBV6-5 combines with J gene TRBJ2-3; TRBD1 matches at 7 bases. J gave up 1 base and V 5 bases, and 3 bases lay outside the gene matches. The length of the CDR3 is 14 residues. Germline CDR1 and CDR2: MNHEY and SVGAGI. The CDR3 here is CASSLTGGTDTQYF. As DNA, the CDR3 is TGTGCCAGCAGTCTCACAGGGGGCACAGATACGCAGTATTTT.

The genes are TRBV5-1 and TRBJ1-1; D ambiguous. This CDR3 region has 13 residues. Germline V gives CDR1 SGHRS, CDR2 YFSETQ. Between the trimmed V and J ends, which lost 5 bases and 4 bases, there was a span of 12 bases. CDR3 DNA: TGCGCCAGCAGTTTTGATTGGAGCACTGAAGCTTTCTTT. Its translation: CASSFDWSTEAFF.

The V call is TRBV4-1, the J call TRBJ2-2; 13 bases map to TRBD2. J was trimmed by 4 bases and V by 0 bases; bases with no gene match: 11. The CDR3 consists of 20 residues. From germline, CDR1 is MGHRA and CDR2 YSYEKL. The CDR3 spells CASSQDSTSGRVAGTGELFF. The DNA for the CDR3 is TGCGCCAGCAGCCAAGATAGTACTAGCGGGAGGGTGGCGGGCACCGGGGAGCTGTTTTTT.

As DNA, the CDR3 is TGTGCCAGCAGCCCTGGGACTAGCGCCGAGACCCAGTACTTC. Translated: CASSPGTSAETQYF. V gene TRBV7-2 combines with J gene TRBJ2-5; 10 nucleotides line up with TRBD2. This CDR3 contains 14 residues. V shed 5 bases and J 5 bases; nucleotides not matched to a gene: 5. CDR1 and CDR2 (germline): SGHTA, FQGNSA.

The chain uses TRBV9 and TRBJ2-5; TRBD2 matches 14 bases. The CDR3 runs to 18 residues. Germline CDR1 reads SGDLS; CDR2 reads YYNGEE. Trimming removed 0 bases from V and 3 bases from J; junction bases left unmatched: 7. CDR3 loop: CASSVGGTSGRPKETQYF. The CDR3 DNA reads TGTGCCAGCAGCGTAGGGGGGACTAGCGGGAGACCCAAAGAGACCCAGTACTTC.

As for this clone: Other DNA variants within this sample encode the same CDR3. The V and J genes are TRBV7-2 and TRBJ2-1, with a weak D call TRBD2 (5 bases). Deletions cut 1 base from V and 3 bases from J, with 10 bases between. Germline CDR1 SGHTA, CDR2 FQGNSA. The CDR3 is 15 residues long. CDR3: CASSLGREGYNEQFF. In DNA form, the CDR3 reads TGTGCCAGCAGCTTAGGACGGGAAGGCTACAATGAGCAGTTCTTC.

This sequence joins TRBV9 and TRBJ2-3; possible D gene TRBD2, 6 bases. This CDR3 comprises 15 residues. V lost 4 bases to trimming and J lost 4 bases, with 16 bases between them. The germline CDR1 and CDR2 sequences are SGDLS and YYNGEE. The DNA for the CDR3 is TGTGCCAGCAGCCCTTCGGTCCCTAGCGCAGATACGCAGTATTTT. This sequence encodes CASSPSVPSADTQYF.

J is TRBJ2-2 and V is TRBV27; 10 positions agree with TRBD2. Germline assignment: CDR1 MNHEY and CDR2 SMNVEV (reference sequence). The CDR3 extends over 17 amino acids. The V segment lost 1 base and the J segment 7 bases; nucleotides outside the gene matches: 9. CDR3 nucleotides: TGTGCCAGCAGTTTATTTCCCAGCGGGAGGGGTATCGGGGAGCTGTTTTTT. Residues: CASSLFPSGRGIGELFF.

This clone was counted between two and nine times. The chain couples TRBV19 to TRBJ1-5; the D gene is possibly TRBD1 (6 bases). Trimming removed 5 bases at V and 7 bases at J, with 15 bases between. Germline V gene data show CDR1 as LNHDA and CDR2 as SQIVND (reference sequence). The CDR3 is 14 residues long. CDR3 DNA: TGTGCCAGTAGTCGTGGGGGGGCCGGGCAGCCCCAGCATTTT. Translation: CASSRGGAGQPQHF.

The chain links TRBV13 to TRBJ2-2, with D unresolved. This CDR3 has 14 amino acids. Trimming shortened V by 3 bases and J by 8 bases, and 13 bases separated the two germline ends. CDR1 PRHDT and CDR2 FYEKMQ come from the germline V gene (reference sequence). This CDR3 reads CASSLNPEEGELFF. The CDR3, as DNA: TGTGCCAGCAGCTTGAATCCCGAGGAAGGGGAGCTGTTTTTT.

The chain employs TRBV3-1 (or the pseudogene TRBV3-2) and TRBJ2-3; D is perhaps TRBD2 (6 bases). Trimming left V 1 base short and J 2 bases short, with 13 bases between. This CDR3 region has 16 residues. Germline-derived CDR1 and CDR2 are LGHDT and YNNKEL (reference sequence). DNA for the CDR3: TGTGCCAGCAGCCAAGGCAGCGGGTCTTACACAGATACGCAGTATTTT. Its protein is CASSQGSGSYTDTQYF.

V and J are TRBV2 and TRBJ2-5; TRBD2 matches at 7 bases. CDR3 size: 15 residues. Germline trimming cut 1 base from V and 1 base from J; bases unmatched to any gene: 3. Germline-derived CDR1 and CDR2 are SNHLY and FYNNEI. CDR3 sequence reads: CASSEGGGTQETQYF. DNA of the CDR3: TGTGCCAGCAGTGAAGGGGGGGGGACCCAAGAGACCCAGTACTTC.

The rearrangement uses TRBV5-5 and TRBJ2-1; 10 bases agree with TRBD2. Germline V gives CDR1 SGHKS, CDR2 YYEKEE (reference sequence). V dropped 4 bases and J dropped 0; count of bases not matched to a gene: 1. The CDR3 contains 15 residues. The chain's CDR3 is CASSPSGSSYNEQFF. CDR3 bases: TGTGCCAGCAGCCCTAGCGGGAGCTCCTACAATGAGCAGTTCTTC.

This chain links TRBV27 with TRBJ2-3; D remains unclear. Per germline, CDR1 MNHEY and CDR2 SMNVEV (reference sequence). The CDR3 contains 16 residues. Trimming left V 3 bases short and J 1 base short, with 14 bases between. The CDR3: CASSFTIEFGTDTQYF. The CDR3 DNA reads as TGTGCCAGCAGTTTCACGATTGAGTTTGGCACAGATACGCAGTATTTT.

The count of this clone is one. The J gene is TRBJ2-3, the V gene TRBV12-3 or TRBV12-4; no reliable D call. This CDR3 comprises 13 residues. V was cut by 1 base and J by 6 bases, with 8 bases left in between. The CDR3 region is CASSLGPSDTQYF. CDR3 DNA: TGTGCCAGCAGTTTAGGGCCCTCCGATACGCAGTATTTT.

The V gene is TRBV5-1, the J gene TRBJ2-7; 9 bases are a match to TRBD1. Per the germline V gene, CDR1 is SGHRS and CDR2 is YFSETQ. Germline trimming cut 1 base from V and 6 bases from J; bases unmatched to any gene: 5. CDR3 size: 14 residues. The CDR3 coding sequence is TGCGCCAGCAGCTTGACACAGGGGGCGCGCGAGCAGTACTTC. It is translated as CASSLTQGAREQYF.

The rearrangement joins TRBV27 to TRBJ2-7, with a weak D call TRBD1 (6 bases). Trimming removed 1 base at V and 2 bases at J, with 9 bases between. CDR1 is MNHEY, CDR2 SMNVEV, per germline (reference sequence). The CDR3 totals 14 residues. The CDR3 DNA reads as TGTGCCAGCAGTTTATATGGGGGCACCTACGAGCAGTACTTC. Protein product: CASSLYGGTYEQYF.

The chain has TRBV5-4 and TRBJ2-3; D gene uncertain. The CDR3 has 13 residues. V lost 1 base to trimming and J lost 6 bases, with 9 bases between them. Germline V lookup: CDR1 SGHNT, CDR2 YYREEE (reference sequence). CDR3 in amino acids: CASSLSDWDTQYF. DNA for the CDR3: TGTGCCAGCAGCTTGTCCGACTGGGATACGCAGTATTTT.

This clone was recorded a few times. The J gene is TRBJ1-6, the V gene TRBV2, with D possibly TRBD1 on 5 matching bases. The germline V and J ends were trimmed by 7 bases and 1 base, with 8 bases remaining between them. CDR1 is SNHLY and CDR2 is FYNNEI in the germline V gene. The length of the CDR3 is 14 residues. DNA for the CDR3: TGTGCCAGCAAATCAGGGTCCTATAATTCACCCCTCCACTTT. Translated, it gives CASKSGSYNSPLHF.